These 22 T cell receptor beta chains share one sample of origin, sequenced in a study of shared clonotypes between healthy human individuals. Sequencing was performed with immunoSEQ multiplex PCR; in TCRdb, only in-frame clones are kept and a portion is missing. The sample consists of under 2.5 million clones, approximately 90% of them appearing once. The sequenced sample consisted of naive CD4+ T cells from PBMCs. As to subset: CD45RA+ positively selected. The receptors shown here come from a man in his late teens or twenties in good health. Some clones in this sample may be carry-over from other donors' samples.

The chain combines TRBV19 with TRBJ2-1; a possible D gene is TRBD2 (5 bases). The germline V gene encodes CDR1 LNHDA and CDR2 SQIVND (reference sequence). Between the trimmed V and J ends, which lost 2 bases and 2 bases, there was a span of 13 bases. CDR3 length: 16 residues. CDR3 loop: CASSIQGGSAYNEQFF. The CDR3 coding sequence is TGTGCCAGTAGTATACAAGGCGGTAGCGCCTACAATGAGCAGTTCTTC.

The table lists this clone with a count of one. This chain uses TRBV5-6 with TRBJ2-5; D unresolved. This CDR3 is 13 amino acids long. The V end lost 0 bases, the J end lost 4 bases, and 7 bases lay between the germline ends. CDR1 and CDR2 (germline): SGHDT, YYEEEE. CDR3 coding DNA: TGTGCCAGCAGCTTGGACCTTACAGAGACCCAGTACTTC. It is translated as CASSLDLTETQYF.

A note on this clone: Other DNA sequences in the same sample also yield this CDR3. The rearrangement joins TRBV4-1 to TRBJ2-7; 7 positions agree with TRBD1. Germline V gene sequence: CDR1 MGHRA, CDR2 YSYEKL. V gave up 1 base and J gave up 2 bases; unmatched junction bases: 5. This CDR3 region has 15 residues. The CDR3 here is CASSQAGTATYEQYF. The CDR3 bases are TGCGCCAGCAGCCAAGCCGGGACAGCGACCTACGAGCAGTACTTC.

About this clone itself: This same CDR3 is encoded by further DNA sequences in the sample. The J gene is TRBJ1-1, the V gene TRBV2; D is uncertain. The V end lost 2 bases, the J end lost 1 base, and 11 bases lay between the germline ends. This CDR3 comprises 15 residues. Germline values: CDR1 SNHLY, CDR2 FYNNEI. The CDR3 region is CASSEYRQENTEAFF. In DNA form, the CDR3 reads TGTGCCAGCAGTGAATATAGGCAGGAGAACACTGAAGCTTTCTTT.

This chain joins TRBV7-2 and TRBJ2-1, with D unresolved. The V gene lost 3 bases and the J gene lost 12 bases, with 12 bases spanning the gap. CDR3 length: 12 residues. Germline V CDR1 and CDR2: SGHTA, FQGNSA. The CDR3 spells CASSLSYVAQFF. In DNA, the CDR3 is TGTGCCAGCAGCTTGAGCTATGTGGCGCAGTTCTTC.

The chain links TRBV18 to TRBJ1-3; D might be TRBD1 (6 bases). The V gene lost 3 bases and the J gene lost 2 bases, with 14 bases spanning the gap. The germline CDR1 and CDR2 sequences are KGHSH and LQKENI. This CDR3 comprises 16 residues. The CDR3 DNA sequence: TGTGCCAGCTCACCGGGGGGGGGCGCCGCTGGAAACACCATATATTTT. Residues: CASSPGGGAAGNTIYF. Supplemented by reference TRBV18 and TRBJ1-3, the full variable domain reads NAGVMQNPRHLVRRRGQEARLRCSPMKGHSHVYWYRQLPEEGLKFMVYLQKENIIDESGMPKERFSAEFPKEGPSILRIQQVVRGDSAAYFCASSPGGGAAGNTIYFGEGSWLTVV.

This clone was observed once. This rearrangement joins TRBV7-2 to TRBJ1-1; D not resolved. Germline V gives CDR1 SGHTA, CDR2 FQGNSA. The CDR3 totals 13 residues. Trimming took 2 bases from V and 5 from J, leaving 9 bases between them. The CDR3 is CASSLTMGTEAFF. The CDR3 DNA follows: TGTGCCAGCAGCTTAACCATGGGGACTGAAGCTTTCTTT.

The genes are TRBV28 and TRBJ1-2, with D possibly TRBD1 on 5 matching bases. The CDR3 covers 14 residues. In germline, CDR1 is MDHEN, CDR2 SYDVKM. Trimming removed 7 bases at V and 8 bases at J, with 20 bases between. CDR3 DNA: TGTGCCAGCACCTGGGGGGGTCCTAGAAGAGGCTACACCTTC. Its translation is CASTWGGPRRGYTF.

This chain links TRBV28 with TRBJ1-2, with 7 bases lining up with TRBD1. With V trimmed by 8 bases and J by 8 bases, 8 bases remained unmatched. Germline CDR1 and CDR2: MDHEN and SYDVKM. The CDR3 length is 12 residues. The CDR3 DNA reads TGTGCCAGCGGGAGGGGGCGAGGCGGCTACACCTTC. As protein: CASGRGRGGYTF.

The genes are TRBV5-1 and TRBJ2-3, with TRBD2 matching 15 bases. The length of the CDR3 is 15 residues. Trimming at V came to 3 bases and at J to 6 bases, leaving 2 bases not matched to a gene. CDR1 and CDR2 from the germline V gene are SGHRS and YFSETQ. The CDR3 spells CASSYGLAGGDTQYF. The CDR3 DNA follows: TGCGCCAGCAGCTACGGACTAGCGGGAGGGGATACGCAGTATTTT.

CDR3 sequence: CSASGPPSQYF. The CDR3 nucleotides are TGCAGTGCTTCAGGGCCTCCGTCCCAGTACTTC. The chain links TRBV20-1 to TRBJ2-5, with a tentative D call TRBD1 (5 bases). The CDR3 totals 11 residues. Trimming cost V 5 bases and J 9 bases, with 13 bases left between them. Germline V gene lookup returns CDR1 DFQATT and CDR2 SNEGSKA (reference sequence).

The J gene is TRBJ1-3, the V gene TRBV18; D might be TRBD1 (5 bases). This CDR3 contains 15 residues. V gave up 1 base and J gave up 2 bases, with 9 bases separating them. The germline gives CDR1 KGHSH, CDR2 LQKENI. This CDR3 is CASSPQGLAGNTIYF. For the CDR3, the DNA is TGTGCCAGCTCACCACAGGGACTTGCTGGAAACACCATATATTTT.

The CDR3 coding sequence is TGTGCCAGCAGTGCACCGGGACAAATCACCGGGGAGCTGTTTTTT. Translating gives CASSAPGQITGELFF. The chain combines TRBV25-1 with TRBJ2-2; D possibly corresponds to TRBD1 (6 bases). Trimming stripped 4 bases from V and 4 bases from J, with 13 bases between. The CDR3 runs to 15 residues. Germline CDR1 MGHDK, CDR2 SYGVNS.

This chain connects TRBV28 to TRBJ1-5, with 8 bases identical to TRBD1. V shed 4 bases and J 4 bases; nucleotides not matched to a gene: 9. The CDR3 is 16 residues long. Germline V gives CDR1 MDHEN, CDR2 SYDVKM. The CDR3 sequence is CASSSGQGATNQPQHF. CDR3 in DNA: TGTGCCAGCAGTTCTGGACAGGGTGCAACTAATCAGCCCCAGCATTTT. Complete variable domain (other parts from reference TRBV28 and TRBJ1-5): DVKVTQSSRYLVKRTGEKVFLECVQDMDHENMFWYRQDPGLGLRLIYFSYDVKMKEKGDIPEGYSVSREKKERFSLILESASTNQTSMYLCASSSGQGATNQPQHFGDGTRLSIL.

The CDR3 sequence is CASSQAGAGLETQYF. CDR3 DNA: TGCGCCAGCAGCCAAGCGGGGGCAGGGTTGGAGACCCAGTACTTC. The chain links TRBV4-3 to TRBJ2-5, with D possibly called TRBD1 or TRBD2 (6 bases each). The V and J ends lost 1 base and 5 bases respectively, with 14 bases between them. Per germline, CDR1 LGHNA and CDR2 YSLEER. CDR3 size: 15 residues.

V and J are TRBV7-3 and TRBJ2-2, with TRBD2 matching over 10 bases. The CDR3 runs 18 residues. V was pared by 2 bases and J by 4 bases, with 10 bases of the junction left unmatched. Germline V gene data show CDR1 as SGHTA and CDR2 as FQGTGA. The CDR3 nucleotides read TGTGCCAGCAGCTTACCTAGCGGGAGAGGTTTTGGCACCGGGGAGCTGTTTTTT. Protein product: CASSLPSGRGFGTGELFF.

The V call is TRBV10-3, the J call TRBJ2-7; TRBD2 agrees at 8 bases. V lost 8 bases to trimming and J lost 2 bases; unmatched junction nucleotides: 14. The CDR3 is 16 residues long. Germline CDR1 reads ENHRY; CDR2 reads SYGVKD. The DNA of the CDR3 is TGTGCCATCGCCCGGGGGGGTGGTGGTACCCCCTACGAGCAGTACTTC. Protein product: CAIARGGGGTPYEQYF.

The chain has TRBV7-8 and TRBJ1-2, with D unresolved. This CDR3 region has 13 residues. The V gene lost 1 base and the J gene lost 2 bases, with 5 bases spanning the gap. Germline CDR1 reads SGHVS; CDR2 reads FQNEAQ. The CDR3 reads CASSLGINYGYTF. As DNA, the CDR3 is TGTGCCAGCAGCTTAGGGATCAACTATGGCTACACCTTC.

The chain recombines TRBV27 with TRBJ2-3, with TRBD2 identical over 7 bases. Germline V gives CDR1 MNHEY, CDR2 SMNVEV (reference sequence). V was clipped by 2 bases and J by 5 bases; unmatched bases: 7. The CDR3 is 15 residues long. In DNA, the CDR3 is TGTGCCAGCAGTTTAGGTAGCCCGGGGGGAGATACGCAGTATTTT. As protein: CASSLGSPGGDTQYF.

The rearrangement joins TRBV27 to TRBJ2-1, with 10 bases matching TRBD2. From germline, CDR1 is MNHEY and CDR2 SMNVEV (reference sequence). Losses at the gene ends were 7 bases for V and 4 bases for J; bases not matched to a gene: 4. This CDR3 contains 14 residues. The CDR3 DNA reads TGTGCCAGCAAGCTAGCGGGAGAGTACAATGAGCAGTTCTTC. Translated: CASKLAGEYNEQFF.

The rearrangement links TRBV11-2 to TRBJ1-4, with D tentatively TRBD1 (6 bases). The CDR3 runs to 16 residues. The germline V and J ends were trimmed by 9 bases and 2 bases, with 19 bases remaining between them. CDR1 SGHAT and CDR2 FQNNGV come from the germline V gene. The CDR3 protein is CASRVGRGSTNEKLFF. The CDR3 DNA reads as TGTGCCAGTCGAGTGGGCAGGGGCTCGACTAATGAAAAACTGTTTTTT.

The chain recombines TRBV2 with TRBJ2-1; 8 nucleotides match TRBD1. Germline V lookup: CDR1 SNHLY, CDR2 FYNNEI. The trim removed 5 bases at V and 7 bases at J, leaving 10 bases unmatched. The CDR3 sequence is 15 residues long. The CDR3 region has the DNA TGTGCCAGCAGTCCGGGGCAGGGGGCTAAGAATGAGCAGTTCTTC. Translation gives CASSPGQGAKNEQFF.